The 5 T cell receptor beta chains listed next were all sequenced from one sample in a study of blood T cells in healthy people across ages. A second PCR, run for about 7 to 11 cycles, used a sample-barcoded 5' primer plus a J-beta primer mix. TCRdb re-called the 5' RACE reads through MiXCR, storing one row per CDR3 protein. The table shows approximately 1,700,000 distinct CDR3 sequences, with about 39% occurring only once. Sequencing input: blood. Receptors originate from a human donor in good health.

The chain employs TRBV4-1 and TRBJ2-3; TRBD2 matches at 12 bases. The germline gives CDR1 MGHRA, CDR2 YSYEKL. V lost 6 bases to trimming and J lost 6 bases; unmatched junction nucleotides: 16. This CDR3 spans 18 amino acids. The CDR3 DNA reads TGCGCCAGCAGTCGTGCGCGGGGGACTAGCGGGCGGTTGGATACGCAGTATTTT. Translation: CASSRARGTSGRLDTQYF.

This clonotype was counted a few times. The chain combines TRBV7-6 with TRBJ2-7; 7 bases map to TRBD1. The junction had 10 bases not matched to a gene; V was cut back by 1 base and J by 1 base. Germline V gives CDR1 SGHVS, CDR2 FNYEAQ. The CDR3 covers 17 residues. CDR3 loop: CASSLVESGTESYEQYF. CDR3 sequence (DNA): TGTGCCAGCAGCTTAGTAGAGTCCGGGACAGAATCCTACGAGCAGTACTTC.

This clonotype was found a few times. This chain joins TRBV7-2 and TRBJ2-5, with D perhaps being TRBD1 or TRBD2 (5 bases each). The CDR3 has 14 amino acids. Per germline, CDR1 SGHTA and CDR2 FQGNSA. The V end lost 8 bases, the J end lost 7 bases, and 20 bases lay between the germline ends. CDR3 DNA sequence: TGTGCCAGCTGTCCTGGGACCAGGGCGGTGACCCAGTACTTC. This codes for CASCPGTRAVTQYF.

The chain carries TRBV7-6 and TRBJ1-4, with D possibly being TRBD1 (6 bases). CDR1 is SGHVS, CDR2 FNYEAQ, per germline. The V and J ends lost 4 bases and 6 bases respectively, with 15 bases between them. The CDR3 has 15 amino acids. DNA of the CDR3: TGTGCCAGCAGCTCTGAGACAGGACTTGATGAAAAACTGTTTTTT. It codes for CASSSETGLDEKLFF.

CDR3 nucleotides: TGCAGCGTTGCCCTGAGTGGGGATCAGCCCCAGCATTTT. It is translated as CSVALSGDQPQHF. The chain employs TRBV29-1 and TRBJ1-5; D call uncertain. V was pared by 4 bases and J by 5 bases, with 12 bases between. Germline CDR1 reads SQVTM; CDR2 reads ANQGSEA. This CDR3 is built from 13 residues. Filled out from reference TRBV29-1 and TRBJ1-5, the complete variable domain reads SAVISQKPSRDICQRGTSLTIQCQVDSQVTMMFWYRQQPGQSLTLIATANQGSEATYESGFVIDKFPISRPNLTFSTLTVSNMSPEDSSIYLCSVALSGDQPQHFGDGTRLSIL.